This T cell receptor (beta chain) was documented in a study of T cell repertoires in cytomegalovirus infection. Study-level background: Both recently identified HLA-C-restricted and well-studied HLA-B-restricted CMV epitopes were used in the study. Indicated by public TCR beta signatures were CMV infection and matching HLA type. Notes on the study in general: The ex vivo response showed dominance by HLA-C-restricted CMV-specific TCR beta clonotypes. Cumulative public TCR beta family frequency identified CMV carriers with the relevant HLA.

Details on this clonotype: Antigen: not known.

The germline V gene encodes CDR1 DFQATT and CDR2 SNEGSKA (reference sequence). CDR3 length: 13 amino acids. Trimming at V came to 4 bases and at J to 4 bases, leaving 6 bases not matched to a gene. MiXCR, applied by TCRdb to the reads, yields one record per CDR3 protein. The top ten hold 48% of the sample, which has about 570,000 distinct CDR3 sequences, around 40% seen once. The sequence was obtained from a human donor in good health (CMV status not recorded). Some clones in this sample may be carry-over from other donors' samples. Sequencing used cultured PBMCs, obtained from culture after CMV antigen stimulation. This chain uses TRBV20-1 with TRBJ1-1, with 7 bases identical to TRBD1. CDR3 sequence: CSATGGGGTEAFF. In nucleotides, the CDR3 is TGCAGTGCTACAGGGGGAGGAGGCACTGAAGCTTTCTTT.